This TCR beta chain was identified in a study of OX40 agonist ivuxolimab in advanced cancers. Germline lookup yields CDR1 SQVTM and CDR2 ANQGSEA. CDR3 length: 12 amino acids. The J segment lost 8 bases and the V segment lost 5 bases, leaving 7 bases of the junction unmatched. Measured with immunoSEQ multiplex PCR; TCRdb has only the in-frame clones, and not every one. This table has under 45,000 clones, 70% to 80% appearing once. The material sequenced was CD4+ or CD8+ T cells sorted from blood, taken in a trial of the OX40 agonist ivuxolimab. The clonotype was recovered from an adult with an advanced solid tumor such as melanoma, head and neck, liver or kidney cancer. The V gene is TRBV29-1, the J gene TRBJ1-2; 8 nucleotides agree with TRBD1. In nucleotides, the CDR3 is TGCAGCGTTCTCCATTCAGGGGGCGGCTACACCTTC. Its protein product is CSVLHSGGGYTF.